This T cell receptor (beta chain) was sequenced in a study of cytomegalovirus exposure and HLA in healthy donors. This PCR relied on a set of 60 Vbeta primers and 13 Jbeta primers. Using immunoSEQ multiplex PCR, the repertoire was profiled, and TCRdb retains in-frame clones only, with some absent. The sample shows 160,000 or so clones, roughly four fifths of them seen only once. Trimming cost V 6 bases and J 0 bases, with 11 bases left between them. CDR3 size: 14 residues. Germline loops: CDR1 SEHNR, CDR2 FQNEAQ (reference sequence). As for this clone: What it binds is not known.

The study, taken as a whole, reports: Later analysis identified a missense DCLRE1C variant that was linked to TCR beta V- and J-gene trimming. In a later analysis, about 17,000 TCR beta sequences were associated with HLA alleles at 0.05 false discovery rate. By a later analysis, the bulk of CMV-associated TCR beta chains appeared HLA-restricted. Most of the TCR beta V segments (in an earlier analysis) were productive either about 87% or about 30% of the time.

The TCR was taken from a man between 50 and 59 years old in good health and CMV-seropositive. The chain carries TRBV7-9 and TRBJ2-5, with TRBD1 as a possible D gene (6 bases). The sequencing sample was made of PBMCs. The CDR3 spells CASRWTEYQETQYF. Here the CDR3 DNA reads TGTGCCAGCAGGTGGACAGAGTACCAAGAGACCCAGTACTTC.